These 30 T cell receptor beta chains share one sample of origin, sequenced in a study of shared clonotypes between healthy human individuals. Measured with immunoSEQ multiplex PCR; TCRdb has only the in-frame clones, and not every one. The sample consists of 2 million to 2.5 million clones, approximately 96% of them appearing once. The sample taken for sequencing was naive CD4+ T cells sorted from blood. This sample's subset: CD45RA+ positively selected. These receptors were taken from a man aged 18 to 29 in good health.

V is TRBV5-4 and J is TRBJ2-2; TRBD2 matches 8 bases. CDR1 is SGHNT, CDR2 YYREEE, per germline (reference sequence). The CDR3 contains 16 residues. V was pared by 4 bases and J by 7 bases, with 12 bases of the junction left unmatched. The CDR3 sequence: CASSLLGAGVSGELFF. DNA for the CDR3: TGTGCCAGCAGCCTCCTTGGAGCGGGGGTAAGCGGGGAGCTGTTTTTT.

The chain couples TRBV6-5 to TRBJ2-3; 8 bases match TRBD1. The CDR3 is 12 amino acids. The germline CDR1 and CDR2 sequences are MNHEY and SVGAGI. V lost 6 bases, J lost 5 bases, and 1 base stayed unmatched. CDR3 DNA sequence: TGTGCCAGCAGACAGGGGGAAGATACGCAGTATTTT. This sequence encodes CASRQGEDTQYF.

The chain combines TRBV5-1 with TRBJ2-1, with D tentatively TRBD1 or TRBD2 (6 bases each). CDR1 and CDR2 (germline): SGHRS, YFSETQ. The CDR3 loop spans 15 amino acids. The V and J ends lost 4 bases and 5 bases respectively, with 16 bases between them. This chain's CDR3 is CASSLGGTLNNEQFF. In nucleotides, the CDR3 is TGCGCCAGCAGCCTCGGCGGGACATTAAACAATGAGCAGTTCTTC.

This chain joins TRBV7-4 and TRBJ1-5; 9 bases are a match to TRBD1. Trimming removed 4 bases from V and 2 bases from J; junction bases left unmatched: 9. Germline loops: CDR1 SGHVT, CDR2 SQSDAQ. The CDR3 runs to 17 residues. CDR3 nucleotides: TGTGCCAGCAGCTCTCCCCCGGGACAGGGTTGCAATCAGCCCCAGCATTTT. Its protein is CASSSPPGQGCNQPQHF. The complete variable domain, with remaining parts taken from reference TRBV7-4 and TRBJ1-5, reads GAGVSQSPRYKVAKRGRDVALRCDSISGHVTLYWYRQTLGQGSEVLTYSQSDAQRDKSGRPSGRFSAERPERSVSTLKIQRTEQGDSAVYLCASSSPPGQGCNQPQHFGDGTRLSIL.

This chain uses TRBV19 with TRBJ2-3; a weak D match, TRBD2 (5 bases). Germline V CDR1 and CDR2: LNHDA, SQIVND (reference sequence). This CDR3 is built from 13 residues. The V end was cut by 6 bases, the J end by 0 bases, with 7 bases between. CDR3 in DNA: TGTGCCAGTAGGGGCGGGAGCACAGATACGCAGTATTTT. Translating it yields CASRGGSTDTQYF.

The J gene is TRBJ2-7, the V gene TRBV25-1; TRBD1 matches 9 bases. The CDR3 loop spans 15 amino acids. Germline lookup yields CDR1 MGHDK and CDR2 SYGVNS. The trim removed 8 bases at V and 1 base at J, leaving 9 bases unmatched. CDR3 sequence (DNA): TGTGCCAGCTGCCGCGCCGGGACAGGGTCCTACGAGCAGTACTTC. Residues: CASCRAGTGSYEQYF.

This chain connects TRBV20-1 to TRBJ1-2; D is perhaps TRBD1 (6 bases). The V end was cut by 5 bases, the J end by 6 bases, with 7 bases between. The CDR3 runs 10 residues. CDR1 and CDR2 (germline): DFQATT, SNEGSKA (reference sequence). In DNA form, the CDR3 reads TGCAGTGCTCCAGGGGATGGCTACACCTTC. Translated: CSAPGDGYTF.

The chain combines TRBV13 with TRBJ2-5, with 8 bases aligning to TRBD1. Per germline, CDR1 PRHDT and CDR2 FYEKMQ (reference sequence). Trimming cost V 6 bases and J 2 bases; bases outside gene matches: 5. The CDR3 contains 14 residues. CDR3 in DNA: TGTGCCAGCAGTGAGACAGGGGTTCAAGAGACCCAGTACTTC. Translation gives CASSETGVQETQYF.

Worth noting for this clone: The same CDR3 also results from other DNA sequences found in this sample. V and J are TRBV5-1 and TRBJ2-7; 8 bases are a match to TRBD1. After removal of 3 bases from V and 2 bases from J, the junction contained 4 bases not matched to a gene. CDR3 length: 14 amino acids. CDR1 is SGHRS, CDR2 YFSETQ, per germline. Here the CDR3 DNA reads TGCGCCAGCAGCTCAGGACAGGGAACCTACGAGCAGTACTTC. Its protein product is CASSSGQGTYEQYF.

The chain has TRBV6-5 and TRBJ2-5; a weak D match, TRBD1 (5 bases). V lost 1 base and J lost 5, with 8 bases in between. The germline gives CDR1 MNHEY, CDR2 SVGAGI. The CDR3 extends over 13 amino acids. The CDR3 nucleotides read TGTGCCAGCAGTTACTTAGGGGCGGAGACCCAGTACTTC. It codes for CASSYLGAETQYF.

The CDR3, as DNA: TGTGCCAGCAGCTTAGAGCGGACTGCGAGGGAGCAGTACTTC. Amino acid sequence: CASSLERTAREQYF. This chain links TRBV7-2 with TRBJ2-7; the D gene is possibly TRBD2 (5 bases). This CDR3 spans 14 amino acids. CDR1 SGHTA and CDR2 FQGNSA come from the germline V gene. V was pared by 1 base and J by 7 bases, with 14 bases between.

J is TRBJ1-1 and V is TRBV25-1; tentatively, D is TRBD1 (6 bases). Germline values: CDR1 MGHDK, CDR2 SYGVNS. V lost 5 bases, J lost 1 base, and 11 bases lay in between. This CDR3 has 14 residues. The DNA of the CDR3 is TGTGCCAGCAGTCGGGGGGGGCCGAACACTGAAGCTTTCTTT. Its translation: CASSRGGPNTEAFF.

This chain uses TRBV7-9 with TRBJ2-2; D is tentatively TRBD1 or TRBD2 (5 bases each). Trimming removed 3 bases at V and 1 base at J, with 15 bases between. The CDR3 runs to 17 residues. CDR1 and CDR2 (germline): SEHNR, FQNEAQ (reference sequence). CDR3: CASSLGTAGGNTGELFF. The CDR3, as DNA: TGTGCCAGCAGCTTGGGGACCGCAGGTGGGAACACCGGGGAGCTGTTTTTT.

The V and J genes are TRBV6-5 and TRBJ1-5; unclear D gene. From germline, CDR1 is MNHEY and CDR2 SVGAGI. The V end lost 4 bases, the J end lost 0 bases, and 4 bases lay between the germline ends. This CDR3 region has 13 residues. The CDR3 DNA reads TGTGCCAGCAGTTTCGGTAGCAATCAGCCCCAGCATTTT. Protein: CASSFGSNQPQHF.

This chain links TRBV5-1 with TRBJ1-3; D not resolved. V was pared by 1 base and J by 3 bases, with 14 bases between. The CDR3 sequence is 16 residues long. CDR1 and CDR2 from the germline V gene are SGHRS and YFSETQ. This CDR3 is CASSLPDMQFGNTIYF. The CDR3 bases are TGCGCCAGCAGCTTGCCAGACATGCAATTTGGAAACACCATATATTTT.

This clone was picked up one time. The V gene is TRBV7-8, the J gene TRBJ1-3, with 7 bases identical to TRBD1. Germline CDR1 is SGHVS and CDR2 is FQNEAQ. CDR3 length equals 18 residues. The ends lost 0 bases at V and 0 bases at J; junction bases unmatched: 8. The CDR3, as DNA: TGTGCCAGCAGCTTAGCGGTACGGGACAGATTCTCTGGAAACACCATATATTTT. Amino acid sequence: CASSLAVRDRFSGNTIYF. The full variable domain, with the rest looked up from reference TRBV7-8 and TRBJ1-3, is GAGVSQSPRYKVAKRGQDVALRCDPISGHVSLFWYQQALGQGPEFLTYFQNEAQLDKSGLPSDRFFAERPEGSVSTLKIQRTQQEDSAVYLCASSLAVRDRFSGNTIYFGEGSWLTVV.

The CDR3 DNA reads TGTGCCAGTAGTATCGAGAGTTCCTACGAGCAGTACTTC. This sequence encodes CASSIESSYEQYF. This chain connects TRBV19 to TRBJ2-7; D gene ambiguous. Germline lookup yields CDR1 LNHDA and CDR2 SQIVND (reference sequence). This CDR3 spans 13 amino acids. V lost 3 bases and J lost 1, with 7 bases in between.

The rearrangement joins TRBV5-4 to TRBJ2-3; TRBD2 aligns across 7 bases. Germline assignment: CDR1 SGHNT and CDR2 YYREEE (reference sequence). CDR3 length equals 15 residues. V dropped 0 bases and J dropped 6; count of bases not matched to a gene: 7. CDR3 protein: CASSLDPSGADTQYF. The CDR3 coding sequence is TGTGCCAGCAGCTTGGATCCCAGCGGGGCGGATACGCAGTATTTT.

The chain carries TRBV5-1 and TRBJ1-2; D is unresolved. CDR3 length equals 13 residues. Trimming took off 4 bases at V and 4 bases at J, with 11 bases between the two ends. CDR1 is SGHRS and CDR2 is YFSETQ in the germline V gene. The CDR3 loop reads CASSREALYGYTF. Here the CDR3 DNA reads TGCGCCAGCAGCCGAGAGGCGCTCTATGGCTACACCTTC.

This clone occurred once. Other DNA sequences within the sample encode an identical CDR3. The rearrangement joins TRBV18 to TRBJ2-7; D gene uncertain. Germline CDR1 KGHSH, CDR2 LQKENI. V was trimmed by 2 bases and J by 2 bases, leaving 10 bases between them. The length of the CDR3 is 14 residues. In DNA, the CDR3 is TGTGCCAGCTCACCATCGGAAGGGACCTACGAGCAGTACTTC. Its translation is CASSPSEGTYEQYF.

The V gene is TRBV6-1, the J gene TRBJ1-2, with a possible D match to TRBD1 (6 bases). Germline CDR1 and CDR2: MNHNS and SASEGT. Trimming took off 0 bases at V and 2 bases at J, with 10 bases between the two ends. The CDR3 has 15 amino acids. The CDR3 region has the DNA TGTGCCAGCAGTGAAGCCCCAGGGACAAACTATGGCTACACCTTC. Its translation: CASSEAPGTNYGYTF.

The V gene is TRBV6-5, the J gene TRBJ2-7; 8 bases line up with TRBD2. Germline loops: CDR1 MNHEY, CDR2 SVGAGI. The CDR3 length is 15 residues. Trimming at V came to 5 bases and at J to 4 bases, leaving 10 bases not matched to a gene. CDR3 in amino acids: CASSRISGSLYEQYF. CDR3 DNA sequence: TGTGCCAGCAGTCGTATCAGCGGGAGCCTTTACGAGCAGTACTTC.

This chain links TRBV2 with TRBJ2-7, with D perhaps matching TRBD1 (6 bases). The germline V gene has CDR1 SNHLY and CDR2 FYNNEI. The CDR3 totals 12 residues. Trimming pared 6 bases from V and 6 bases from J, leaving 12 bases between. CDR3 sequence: CASREQGSEQYF. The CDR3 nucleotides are TGTGCCAGCAGAGAACAGGGTTCCGAGCAGTACTTC.

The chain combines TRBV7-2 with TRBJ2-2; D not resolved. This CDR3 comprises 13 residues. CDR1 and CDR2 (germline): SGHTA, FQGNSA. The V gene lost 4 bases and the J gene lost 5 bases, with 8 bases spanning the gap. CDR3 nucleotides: TGTGCCAGCAGCTCTGGATTAACCGGGGAGCTGTTTTTT. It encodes CASSSGLTGELFF.

The chain's CDR3 is CASSADRTSSYEQYF. The CDR3 nucleotides read TGTGCCAGCAGCGCCGACAGGACGAGTTCCTACGAGCAGTACTTC. This chain uses TRBV28 with TRBJ2-7; D is possibly TRBD1 (6 bases). The CDR3 is made up of 15 amino acids. The germline CDR1 and CDR2 sequences are MDHEN and SYDVKM. V was cut by 6 bases and J by 1 base, with 16 bases left in between.

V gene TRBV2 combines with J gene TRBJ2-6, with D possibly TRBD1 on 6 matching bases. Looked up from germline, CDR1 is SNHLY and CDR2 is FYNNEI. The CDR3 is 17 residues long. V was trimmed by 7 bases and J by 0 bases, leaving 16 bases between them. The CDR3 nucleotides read TGTGCCAGCAAGGGGACATATGTTAGCTCTGGGGCCAACGTCCTGACTTTC. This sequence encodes CASKGTYVSSGANVLTF.

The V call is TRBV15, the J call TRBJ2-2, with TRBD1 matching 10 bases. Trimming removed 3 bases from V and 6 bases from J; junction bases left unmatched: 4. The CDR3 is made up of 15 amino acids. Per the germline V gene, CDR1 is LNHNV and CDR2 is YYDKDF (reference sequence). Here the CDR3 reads CATSRDDRGPGELFF. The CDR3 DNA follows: TGTGCCACCAGCAGGGATGACAGGGGGCCCGGGGAGCTGTTTTTT. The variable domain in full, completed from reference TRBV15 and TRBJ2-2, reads DAMVIQNPRYQVTQFGKPVTLSCSQTLNHNVMYWYQQKSSQAPKLLFHYYDKDFNNEADTPDNFQSRRPNTSFCFLDIRSPGLGDTAMYLCATSRDDRGPGELFFGEGSRLTVL.

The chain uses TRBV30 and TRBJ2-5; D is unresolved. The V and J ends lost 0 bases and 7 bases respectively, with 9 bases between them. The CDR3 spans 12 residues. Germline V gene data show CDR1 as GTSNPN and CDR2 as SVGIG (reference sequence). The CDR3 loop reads CAWSVPAGTQYF. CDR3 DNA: TGTGCCTGGAGTGTACCCGCCGGGACCCAGTACTTC.

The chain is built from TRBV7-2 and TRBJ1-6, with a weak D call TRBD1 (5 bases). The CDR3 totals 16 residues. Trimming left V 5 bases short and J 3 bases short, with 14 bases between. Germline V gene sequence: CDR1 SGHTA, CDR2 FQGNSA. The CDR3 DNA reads TGTGCCAGCAGCCCGGTGTCGGGGGTCTATAATTCACCCCTCCACTTT. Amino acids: CASSPVSGVYNSPLHF.

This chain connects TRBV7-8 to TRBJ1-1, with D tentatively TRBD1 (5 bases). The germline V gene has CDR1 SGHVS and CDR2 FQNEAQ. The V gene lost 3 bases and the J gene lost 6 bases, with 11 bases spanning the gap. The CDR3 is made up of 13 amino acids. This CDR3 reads CASSLGQGPEAFF. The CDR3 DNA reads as TGTGCCAGCAGCTTGGGCCAGGGCCCTGAAGCTTTCTTT.